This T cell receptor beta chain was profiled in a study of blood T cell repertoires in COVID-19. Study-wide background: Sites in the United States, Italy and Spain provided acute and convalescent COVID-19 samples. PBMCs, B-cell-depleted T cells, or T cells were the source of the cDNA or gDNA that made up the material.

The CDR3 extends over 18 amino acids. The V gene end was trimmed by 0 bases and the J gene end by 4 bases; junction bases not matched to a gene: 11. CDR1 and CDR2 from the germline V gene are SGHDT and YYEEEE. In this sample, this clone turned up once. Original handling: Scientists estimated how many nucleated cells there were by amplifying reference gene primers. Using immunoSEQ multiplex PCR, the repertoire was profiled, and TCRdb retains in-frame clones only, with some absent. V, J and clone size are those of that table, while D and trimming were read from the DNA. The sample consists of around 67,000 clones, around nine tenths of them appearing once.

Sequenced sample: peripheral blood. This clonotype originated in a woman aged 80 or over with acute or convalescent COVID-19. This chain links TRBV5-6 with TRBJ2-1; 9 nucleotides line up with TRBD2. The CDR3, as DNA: TGTGCCAGCAGCTTGGTACGGGGTCTAGCGGGGATGTACAATGAGCAGTTCTTC. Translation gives CASSLVRGLAGMYNEQFF.